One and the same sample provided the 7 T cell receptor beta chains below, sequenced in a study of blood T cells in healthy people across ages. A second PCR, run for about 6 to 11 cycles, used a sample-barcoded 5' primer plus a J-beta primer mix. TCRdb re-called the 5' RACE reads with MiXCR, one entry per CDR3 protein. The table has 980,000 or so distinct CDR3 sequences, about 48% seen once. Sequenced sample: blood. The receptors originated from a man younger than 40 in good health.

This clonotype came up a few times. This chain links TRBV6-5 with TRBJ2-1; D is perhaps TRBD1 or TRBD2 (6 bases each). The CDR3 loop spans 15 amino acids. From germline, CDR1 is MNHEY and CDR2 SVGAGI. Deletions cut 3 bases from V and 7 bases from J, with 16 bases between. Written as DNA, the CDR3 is TGTGCCAGCAGTTATGGGACCGGGGGCGTAAATGAGCAGTTCTTC. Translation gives CASSYGTGGVNEQFF.

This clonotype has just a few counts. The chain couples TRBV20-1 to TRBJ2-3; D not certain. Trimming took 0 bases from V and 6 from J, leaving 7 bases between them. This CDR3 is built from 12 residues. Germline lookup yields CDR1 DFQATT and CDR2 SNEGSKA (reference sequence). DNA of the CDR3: TGCAGTGCTAGAGATGGCAGGGATACGCAGTATTTT. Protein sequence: CSARDGRDTQYF.

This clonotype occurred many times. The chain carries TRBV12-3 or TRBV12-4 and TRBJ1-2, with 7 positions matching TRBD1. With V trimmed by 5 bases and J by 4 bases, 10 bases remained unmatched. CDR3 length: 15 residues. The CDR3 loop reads CASSTDAQGSYGYTF. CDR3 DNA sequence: TGTGCCAGCAGTACCGACGCACAGGGGAGCTATGGCTACACCTTC.

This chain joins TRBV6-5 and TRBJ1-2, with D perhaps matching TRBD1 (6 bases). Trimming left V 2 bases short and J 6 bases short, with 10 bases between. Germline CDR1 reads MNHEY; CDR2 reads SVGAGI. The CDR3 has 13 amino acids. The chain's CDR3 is CASSYTRTDGYTF. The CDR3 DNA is TGTGCCAGCAGTTACACCCGGACAGATGGCTACACCTTC.

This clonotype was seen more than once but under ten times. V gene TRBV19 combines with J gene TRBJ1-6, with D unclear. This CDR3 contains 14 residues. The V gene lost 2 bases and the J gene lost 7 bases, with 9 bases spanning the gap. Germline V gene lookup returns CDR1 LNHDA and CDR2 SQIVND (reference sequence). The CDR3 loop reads CASSILGKNSPLHF. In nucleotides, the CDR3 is TGTGCCAGTAGTATACTTGGAAAGAATTCACCCCTCCACTTT.

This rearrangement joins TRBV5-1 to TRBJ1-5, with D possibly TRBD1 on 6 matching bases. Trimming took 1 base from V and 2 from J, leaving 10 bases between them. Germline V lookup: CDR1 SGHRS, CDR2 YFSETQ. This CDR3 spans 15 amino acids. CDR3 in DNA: TGCGCCAGCAGCTTGACAGGGATACGCAATCAGCCCCAGCATTTT. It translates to CASSLTGIRNQPQHF.

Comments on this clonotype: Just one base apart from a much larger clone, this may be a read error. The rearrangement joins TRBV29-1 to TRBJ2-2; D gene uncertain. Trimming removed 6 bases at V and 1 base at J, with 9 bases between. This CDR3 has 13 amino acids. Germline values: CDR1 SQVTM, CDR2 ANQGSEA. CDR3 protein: CSVMVGNTGELFF. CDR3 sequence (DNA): TGCAGCGTCATGGTAGGGAACACCGGGGAGCTGTTTTTT.